This TCR beta chain was observed in a study of patients and donors after allogeneic stem cell transplantation. The V end lost 6 bases, the J end lost 2 bases, and 11 bases lay between the germline ends. CDR3 length: 14 amino acids. TCRdb reprocessed the RT-PCR reads with MiXCR, giving one entry per CDR3 protein. The sample records around 150,000 distinct CDR3 sequences, 25% to 35% being singletons. The source material was blood, either unsorted or a sorted T cell fraction (not recorded which). The sequence derives from a human donor who was either an allogeneic HSCT recipient or a stem cell or donor lymphocyte infusion donor (not recorded which). It is not recorded whose cells these are; they may come from a transplant donor. The J gene is TRBJ2-1, the V gene TRBV12-3 or TRBV12-4, with a possible D match to TRBD2 (6 bases). The CDR3 bases are TGTGCCAGCAGCCGGAGGGCCGCCTACAATGAGCAGTTCTTC. Translation: CASSRRAAYNEQFF.